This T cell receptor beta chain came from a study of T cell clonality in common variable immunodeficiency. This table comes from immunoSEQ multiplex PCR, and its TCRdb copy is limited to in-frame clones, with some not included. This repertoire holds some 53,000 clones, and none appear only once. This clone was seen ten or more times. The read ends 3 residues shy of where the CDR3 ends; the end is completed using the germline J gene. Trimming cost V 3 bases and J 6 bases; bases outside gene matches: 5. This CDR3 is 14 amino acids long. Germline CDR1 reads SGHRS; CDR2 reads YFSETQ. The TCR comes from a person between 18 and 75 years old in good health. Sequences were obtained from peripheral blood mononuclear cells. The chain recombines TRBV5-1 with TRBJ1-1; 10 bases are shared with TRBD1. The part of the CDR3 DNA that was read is TGCGCCAGCAGCTCACGACAGGGGGCTGCTGAA. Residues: CASSSRQGAAE. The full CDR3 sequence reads CASSSRQGAAEAFF.